What follows are 7 T cell receptor beta chains derived from one specimen sequenced in a study of shared clonotypes between healthy human individuals. The method was immunoSEQ multiplex PCR; TCRdb's version includes in-frame clones alone and lacks a portion of them. This sample yields 2.5 million or so clones, of which approximately 92% are seen a single time; roughly 0.15% belongs to the top ten. The sample comprised naive CD4+ T cells sorted from blood. The subset was: CD45RA+ positively selected. These TCRs come from a man aged 18 to 29 in good health.

The chain employs TRBV27 and TRBJ1-6; D remains ambiguous. The CDR3 extends over 13 amino acids. Trimming left V 3 bases short and J 8 bases short, with 8 bases between. CDR1 is MNHEY, CDR2 SMNVEV, per germline (reference sequence). CDR3 region: CASSLATDSPLHF. CDR3 bases: TGTGCCAGCAGTTTGGCGACGGATTCACCCCTCCACTTT.

Note on this clone: At the DNA level, this CDR3 is encoded by other sequences in the same sample as well. This chain connects TRBV7-2 to TRBJ1-5; 8 nucleotides line up with TRBD1. The CDR3 length is 13 residues. Trimming removed 6 bases from V and 6 bases from J; junction bases left unmatched: 4. The germline V gene has CDR1 SGHTA and CDR2 FQGNSA. The CDR3 protein is CASSSDRGQPQHF. In DNA, the CDR3 is TGTGCCAGCAGTTCCGACAGGGGTCAGCCCCAGCATTTT. The full variable domain, completed using reference TRBV7-2 and TRBJ1-5, is GAGVSQSPSNKVTEKGKDVELRCDPISGHTALYWYRQSLGQGLEFLIYFQGNSAPDKSGLPSDRFSAERTGGSVSTLTIQRTQQEDSAVYLCASSSDRGQPQHFGDGTRLSIL.

The V and J genes are TRBV6-1 and TRBJ2-1, with D perhaps matching TRBD2 (6 bases). CDR1 is MNHNS, CDR2 SASEGT, per germline. V was pared by 3 bases and J by 7 bases, with 19 bases between. The CDR3 has 16 residues. The CDR3 bases are TGTGCCAGCAGTGACGAAGCGCTAGCGACGCGTAATGAGCAGTTCTTC. Translated, it gives CASSDEALATRNEQFF.

This chain links TRBV5-8 with TRBJ2-5; possibly TRBD2 for D (6 bases). Germline-derived CDR1 and CDR2 are SGHTS and YDEGEE. The CDR3 loop spans 13 amino acids. In DNA, the CDR3 is TGTGATGGATCAGGAGGGTGGGGGGAGACCCAGTACTTC. Amino acids: CDGSGGWGETQYF. Complete variable domain (other parts from reference TRBV5-8 and TRBJ2-5): EAGVTQSPTHLIKTRGQQATLRCSPISGHTSVYWYQQALGLGLQFLLWYDEGEERNRGNFPPRFSGRQFPNYSSELNVNALELEDSALYLCDGSGGWGETQYFGPGTRLLVL.

V is TRBV27 and J is TRBJ2-7; 12 positions agree with TRBD2. V was pared by 7 bases and J by 6 bases, with 10 bases of the junction left unmatched. The CDR3 has 15 amino acids. Germline V gene sequence: CDR1 MNHEY, CDR2 SMNVEV (reference sequence). The CDR3 loop reads CASNSASGGVGEQYF. CDR3 nucleotides: TGTGCCAGCAACTCGGCTAGCGGGGGGGTTGGCGAGCAGTACTTC.

The V and J genes are TRBV11-2 and TRBJ1-2, with a weak D call TRBD1 (5 bases). Germline V gene data show CDR1 as SGHAT and CDR2 as FQNNGV. V lost 5 bases and J lost 3, with 19 bases in between. The CDR3 runs 16 residues. In DNA form, the CDR3 reads TGTGCCAGCAGCCGCACAGGCAGGGAGTACGACTATGGCTACACCTTC. Translation: CASSRTGREYDYGYTF. The complete variable domain, with remaining parts taken from reference TRBV11-2 and TRBJ1-2, reads EAGVAQSPRYKIIEKRQSVAFWCNPISGHATLYWYQQILGQGPKLLIQFQNNGVVDDSQLPKDRFSAERLKGVDSTLKIQPAKLEDSAVYLCASSRTGREYDYGYTFGSGTRLTVV.

As to this clone: A read error may produce the germline difference seen at one junction end. Other DNA sequences of this sample code for an identical CDR3. The CDR3 sequence is CSVEEETGSYEQYF. The DNA of the CDR3 is TGCAGCGTTGAAGAGGAGACAGGCTCCTACGAGCAGTACTTT. V usage is TRBV29-1 and J usage is TRBJ2-7, with D possibly TRBD1 on 6 matching bases. CDR3 size: 14 residues. Germline V gene lookup returns CDR1 SQVTM and CDR2 ANQGSEA.